Listed here is a single T cell receptor (beta chain). This sample is drawn from a study of T cell changes during pregnancy in multiple sclerosis. Sequenced by immunoSEQ multiplex PCR; TCRdb stores in-frame clones only, minus some. Of 40,000 to 50,000 clones detected, just under 95% appear once; the ten largest clones hold 3.5% to 5%. CDR1 is SEHNR, CDR2 FQNEAQ, per germline (reference sequence). Trimming removed 4 bases from V and 6 bases from J, with 18 bases in between. This CDR3 has 15 residues. The chain recombines TRBV7-9 with TRBJ1-2; a weak D match, TRBD1 (6 bases). The sequencing used CD8+ T cells from peripheral blood mononuclear cells, collected after pregnancy. The origin of this receptor is a female donor with multiple sclerosis, enrolled in a pregnancy study. The CDR3 nucleotides read TGTGCCAGCAGCTCGCCGGGGGGGGGCGGAGATGGCTACACCTTC. Translation gives CASSSPGGGGDGYTF.